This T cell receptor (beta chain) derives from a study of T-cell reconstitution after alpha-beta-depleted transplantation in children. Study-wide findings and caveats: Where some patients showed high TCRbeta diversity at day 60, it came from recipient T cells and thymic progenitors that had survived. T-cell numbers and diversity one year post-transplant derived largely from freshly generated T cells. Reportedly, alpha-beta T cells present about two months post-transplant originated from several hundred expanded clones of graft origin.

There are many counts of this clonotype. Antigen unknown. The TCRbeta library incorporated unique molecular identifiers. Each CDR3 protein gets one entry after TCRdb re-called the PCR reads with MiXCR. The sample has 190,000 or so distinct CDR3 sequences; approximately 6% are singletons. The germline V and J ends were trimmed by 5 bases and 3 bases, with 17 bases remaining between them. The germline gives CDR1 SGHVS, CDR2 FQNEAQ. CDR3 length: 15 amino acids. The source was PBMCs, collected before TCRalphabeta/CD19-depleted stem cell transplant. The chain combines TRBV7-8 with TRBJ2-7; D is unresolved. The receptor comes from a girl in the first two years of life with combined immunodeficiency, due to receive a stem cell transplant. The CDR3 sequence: CASSATTPVGYEQYF. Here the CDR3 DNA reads TGTGCCAGCAGCGCTACTACACCTGTGGGCTACGAGCAGTACTTC.